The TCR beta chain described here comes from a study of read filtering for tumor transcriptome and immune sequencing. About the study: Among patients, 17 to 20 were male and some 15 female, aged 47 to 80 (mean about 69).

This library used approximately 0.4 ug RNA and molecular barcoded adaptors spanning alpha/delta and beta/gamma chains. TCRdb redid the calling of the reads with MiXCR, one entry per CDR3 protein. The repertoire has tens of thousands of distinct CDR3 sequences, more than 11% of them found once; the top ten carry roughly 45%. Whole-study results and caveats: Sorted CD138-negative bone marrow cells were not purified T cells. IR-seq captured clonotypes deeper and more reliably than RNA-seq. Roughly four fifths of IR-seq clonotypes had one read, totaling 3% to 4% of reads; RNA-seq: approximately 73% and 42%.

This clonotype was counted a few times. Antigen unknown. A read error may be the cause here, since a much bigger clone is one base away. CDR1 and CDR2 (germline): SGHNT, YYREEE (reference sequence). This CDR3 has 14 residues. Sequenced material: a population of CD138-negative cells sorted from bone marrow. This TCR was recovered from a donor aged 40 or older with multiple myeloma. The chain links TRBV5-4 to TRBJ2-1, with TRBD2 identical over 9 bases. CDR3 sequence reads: CASSHPSGVNGQFF. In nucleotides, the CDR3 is TGTGCCAGCAGCCACCCTAGCGGGGTCAATGGGCAGTTCTTC.